This T cell receptor (beta chain) was sequenced for a study of blood T cell repertoires in COVID-19 (dated by TCRdb to the early 2020s). About the full investigation: The collaborator samples originated in the United States, Italy and Spain and spanned the acute and convalescent phases of COVID-19. The dataset comprised deeply sampled blood TCRbeta repertoires from subjects exposed to, actively infected with, or recovered from COVID-19. The samples were drawn from two sources: the first 160 participants of the ongoing ImmuneRACE study, and some 1,300 subjects contributed by 6 global collaborators. HLA class I and class II types, where available, came from metadata supplied by the sample provider rather than from assay-based typing. The material from the prospective study consisted of cDNA or gDNA derived from T cells, B-cell-depleted T cells, or PBMCs. A freely available public database, intended as a resource for researchers studying the immune response to SARS-CoV-2, is where the repertoires were released. Sample metadata almost always included a de-identified subject ID, COVID-19 status, age in years and sex.

CDR1 and CDR2 (SGDLS, YYNGEE) derive from the germline V gene. Germline trimming: 0 bases from V, 14 bases from J; junction bases outside gene matches: 6. The CDR3 runs 12 residues from the cysteine to the phenylalanine. Only CDR3 DNA is held: 36 bases, read in frame from base 1. TCRbeta CDR3 regions were amplified from genomic DNA using the immunoSEQ Assay, a bias-controlled multiplex PCR. For the original study's pipeline: Within the assay, amplification of reference gene primers was used to estimate how many nucleated cells each sample contained. To quantify the absolute abundance of each unique TCRbeta CDR3 rearrangement, sequence reads were collapsed and filtered. Productive Simpson clonality was computed per sample as the square root of Simpson's diversity index over productive rearrangements. Not all clones reach the TCRdb copy of this immuneACCESS table, which keeps in-frame sequences only. Checked studies attribute under half of the gap to unresolved V genes and leave the rest unexplained. V, J and clone size are those of that table, while D and trimming were read from the DNA. The sample includes some 260,000 clones, with about 81% observed a single time. In total, the top ten clones hold around 3.9% of the sample.

Results and caveats for the whole study, not just this receptor: The amount of clinical and demographic metadata varied by source and participant and was provided uncurated.

A single count supports this clone. Its recognized antigen is unknown. No much larger clone exists at a distance of one base, and base qualities are not known. Participants in the prospective study were enrolled through a virtual design, were aged about 18 to 90 years, and lived in under 25 United States geographic areas. Cohort assignment in the prospective study relied on participant-reported clinical history from a screening survey and a study questionnaire. In the prospective study, whole blood, serum and a nasopharyngeal or oropharyngeal swab were collected from each participant by mobile phlebotomists. Prospective study participants could optionally give additional blood draws and questionnaires over a roughly 2-month period. Prospective study blood samples were shipped either frozen or at room temperature before DNA extraction.

This clonotype originated in a man aged 25 to 40 with acute COVID-19. The receptor chain draws on TRBV9 and TRBJ1-2, with 8 bases aligning to TRBD1. Sequenced: PBMCs or T cells enriched from blood (not recorded which). The CDR3: CASSVGGRGRTF. The DNA is TGTGCCAGCAGCGTAGGGGGCAGGGGGCGAACCTTC.